This T cell receptor beta chain was identified during a study of a mutant IDH1 vaccine in newly diagnosed glioma (dated by TCRdb to the early 2020s). About the investigation overall: Of the approximately 35 treated patients, about 62% were male and approximately 38% were female, and the mean age was roughly 40 years. Prior to enrollment, patients had been given standard therapy consisting of radiotherapy alone, temozolomide alone, or radiochemotherapy with temozolomide, with the combination given to most patients. Peripheral blood was drawn at six visits: V03 (baseline), V05, V07, V10, V12 and V13. Longitudinal TCRB deep sequencing was performed for 25 to 30 treated patients wherever samples were available for exploratory analyses. What the work shows at the level of the full study, not this receptor alone: Immune responses induced by the vaccine were seen in over 90% of patients across multiple MHC alleles. It was noted by the authors that analyses of patient blood samples could not be reproduced owing to sample limitations. No apparent relationship was observed between pseudoprogression and alterations in the top peripheral T cell clonotypes detected by TCRB sequencing. Availability determined which PBMC samples were chosen for TCRB deep sequencing.

Read against the paper, the sample's time point label means: baseline, week 1 (first vaccination visit). Explained via the paper, the treatment or condition label denotes: pre-vaccination baseline after standard-of-care therapy. All donors had newly diagnosed IDH1-mutant astrocytomas of WHO grade 3 or 4 that showed loss of nuclear ATRX. The samples were drawn from NOA16, a multicentre, single-arm, open-label phase I trial in Germany that tested a mutant IDH1 peptide vaccine in humans for the first time. Blood drawn at visit V03 was used as the baseline sample for immunogenicity testing. Genomic DNA for TCRB sequencing was isolated from EDTA blood with the DNeasy Blood and Tissue Kit. V loses 2 bases, J loses 0 bases, and the germline ends lie 11 bases apart. The CDR3, cysteine through phenylalanine, is 16 amino acids long. CDR3 DNA only is kept here, 48 bases in frame from base 1. The germline V gene (reference sequence) gives CDR1 as WNHNN and CDR2 as SYGVQD.

A note on this clone: This receptor's antigen is unknown. Per-base quality was not reported, and no clone a single base away is much larger than it.

Library generation was performed with the immunoSEQ multiplex PCR assay. Rearranged TCR beta chain sequences were amplified with the hsTCRB Kit following the manufacturer's protocol. TCRB libraries were sequenced on an Illumina MiSeq. The published analysis was carried out like this. Demultiplexing, trimming and gene mapping were performed with the kit vendor's proprietary platform. The table comes from immuneACCESS by way of TCRdb, which keeps in-frame sequences with V and J called. Part of the clones is missing from these tables; in studies checked, under half for an unresolved V gene and the rest for unknown reasons. V and J calls and clone size are those listed in that table; D and trimming were worked out from the DNA. The sample has around 63,000 clones on record, approximately 92% of them singletons. Approximately 2.4% of the sample is held by the ten biggest clonotypes.

This TCR derives from a middle-aged man with glioma. The sequence is built from TRBV10-1 and TRBJ2-4, with the D gene too uncertain to name. Source: PBMCs, taken from a glioma patient treated with radiotherapy, temozolomide or both. For the CDR3, the sequence is CASSEHPTLAKNIQYF. The DNA sequence follows: TGCGCCAGCAGTGAGCACCCGACTCTAGCCAAAAACATTCAGTACTTC.